A selection of T cell receptor beta chains follows, all from one sample in a study of molecular identifiers for immune sequencing clone quantification. TCRdb re-called the PCR reads with MiXCR, one entry per CDR3 protein. The data contain about 630,000 distinct CDR3 sequences, 25% of them seen just once; the ten biggest clones take up 0.78%. Input material: naive CD8+ T cells from blood, with Jurkat cell RNA spiked in. These receptors were collected from a human donor in good health. Some libraries in this study had Jurkat cell RNA spiked in. Both conserved end residues are part of each CDR3. The order of the fields is J gene, clone size, V gene, D gene, CDR3 protein, CDR3 DNA. A D gene is named only where the DNA matches it firmly. Size values are once, few and many counts, or a class for expanded clones, and some rows have none.

>TRBJ2-7|many|TRBV25-1|TRBD2
CASSEESGRYSYEQYF
TGTGCCAGCAGTGAAGAAAGCGGGAGATACTCCTACGAGCAGTACTTC
>TRBJ1-1|.|TRBV6-2/TRBV6-3|.
CASSFEADMNTKAFF
TGTGCCAGCAGTTTCGAAGCAGACATGAACACTAAAGCTTTCTTT
>TRBJ1-5|few|TRBV30|.
CAWSTSVASNQPQHF
TGTGCCTGGAGCACATCCGTGGCTAGCAATCAGCCCCAGCATTTT
>TRBJ2-7|.|TRBV7-9|.
CASSLAGGQNEQYF
TGTGCCAGCAGCTTAGCGGGGGGGCAGAACGAGCAGTACTTC
>TRBJ2-3|many|TRBV29-1|.
CSVDPPGTTDTQYF
TGCAGCGTTGACCCCCCCGGGACAACAGATACGCAGTATTTT
>TRBJ2-7|.|TRBV5-6|.
CASTSIVHSRWYF
TGTGCCAGCACCTCTATCGTCCACTCTAGATGGTACTTC
>TRBJ1-1|few|TRBV13|TRBD1
CASSLGDRGNTKAFF
TGTGCCAGCAGCTTAGGAGACAGGGGGAACACTAAAGCTTTCTTT
>TRBJ2-5|.|TRBV20-1|TRBD2
CSARPGLAGEETQYF
TGCAGTGCTAGGCCGGGACTAGCGGGAGAAGAGACCCAGTACTTT
>TRBJ1-3|few|TRBV18|.
CASSPPFGRSTGNTIYF
TGTGCCAGCTCACCACCGTTTGGCAGAAGTACTGGAAACACCATATATTTT
>TRBJ2-4|few|TRBV21-1|.
CASPRDGAKNIQYF
TGTGCCAGCCCCCGGGACGGAGCCAAAAACATTCAGTACTTC
>TRBJ2-7|many|TRBV6-5|TRBD2
CASSFELLAGEYEQYF
TGTGCCAGCAGTTTCGAATTGCTAGCGGGGGAATACGAGCAGTACTTC
>TRBJ1-6|few|TRBV6-1|.
CASSEEGSHSPLHF
TGTGCCAGCAGTGAAGAAGGTAGTCATTCACCCCTCCACTTT
>TRBJ1-2|.|TRBV19|TRBD1
CASSLQGANYGYTF
TGTGCCAGTAGCCTGCAGGGGGCCAACTATGGCTACACCTTC
>TRBJ1-2|.|TRBV29-1|.
CSVEGGRWGPVYGYTF
TGCAGCGTTGAGGGCGGGAGGTGGGGTCCGGTCTATGGCTACACCTTC
>TRBJ1-1|.|TRBV6-2/TRBV6-3|TRBD1
CASGKLRDRDRNTEAFF
TGTGCCAGCGGAAAACTCCGGGACAGGGACAGGAACACTGAAGCTTTCTTT
>TRBJ1-1|few|TRBV30|TRBD1
CAWRRARTGSKGAEAFF
TGTGCCTGGAGGAGAGCAAGGACAGGGTCCAAGGGGGCTGAAGCTTTCTTT
>TRBJ1-6|few|TRBV14|TRBD1
CASSQVKGTDSPLHF
TGTGCCAGCAGCCAAGTAAAGGGGACAGATTCACCCCTCCACTTT
>TRBJ1-5|few|TRBV19|.
CATSHNYQPQHF
TGTGCCACCTCTCATAACTATCAGCCCCAGCATTTT
>TRBJ2-1|many|TRBV6-5|TRBD2
CASSSAEGSGGNLPGEQFF
TGTGCCAGCAGTTCAGCCGAGGGTAGCGGGGGGAATCTTCCGGGGGAGCAGTTCTTC
>TRBJ1-1|.|TRBV19|.
CATTDDFRSGLAEAFF
TGTGCCACCACGGATGATTTCCGGTCAGGGTTAGCTGAAGCTTTCTTT
>TRBJ2-3|few|TRBV20-1|.
CSARGAGTIIPSTDTQYF
TGCAGTGCTAGAGGGGCGGGTACGATAATACCAAGCACAGATACGCAGTATTTT
>TRBJ2-1|few|TRBV11-3|TRBD1
CASSPDPRDRGYNEQFF
TGTGCCAGCAGCCCGGACCCTCGGGACAGGGGGTACAATGAGCAGTTCTTC
>TRBJ1-2|.|TRBV7-9|TRBD1
CASSPGTGRGGAF
TGTGCCAGCAGCCCAGGGACAGGTCGGGGAGGAGCCTTC
>TRBJ2-5|many|TRBV5-6|.
CASSPENKETQYF
TGTGCCAGCAGCCCCGAAAACAAAGAGACCCAGTACTTC
>TRBJ2-1|.|TRBV4-3|TRBD2
CASSQSRLADYNEQFF
TGCGCCAGCAGCCAATCCAGGCTAGCGGACTACAATGAGCAGTTCTTC
>TRBJ1-4|.|TRBV29-1|.
CSVEDALGGKLFF
TGCAGTGTTGAAGACGCCTTGGGTGGGAAACTGTTTTTT